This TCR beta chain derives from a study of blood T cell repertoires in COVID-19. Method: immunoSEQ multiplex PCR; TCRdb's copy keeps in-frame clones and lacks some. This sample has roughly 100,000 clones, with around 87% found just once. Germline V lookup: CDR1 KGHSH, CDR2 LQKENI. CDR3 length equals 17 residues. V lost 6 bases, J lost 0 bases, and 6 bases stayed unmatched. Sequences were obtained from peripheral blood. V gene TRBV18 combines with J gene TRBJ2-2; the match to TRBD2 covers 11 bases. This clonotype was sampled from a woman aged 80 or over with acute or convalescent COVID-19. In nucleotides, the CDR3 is TGTGCCAGCTCGCCTTTAGCGGGGGGGCCGAACACCGGGGAGCTGTTTTTT. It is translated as CASSPLAGGPNTGELFF.